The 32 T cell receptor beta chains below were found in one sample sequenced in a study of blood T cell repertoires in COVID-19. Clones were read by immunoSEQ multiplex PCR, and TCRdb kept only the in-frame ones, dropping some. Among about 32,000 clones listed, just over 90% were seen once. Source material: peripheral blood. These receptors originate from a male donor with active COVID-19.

The CDR3 bases are TGTGCCAGTACGACAGACCAAGAGACCCAGTACTTC. Translating it yields CASTTDQETQYF. The genes are TRBV28 and TRBJ2-5, with D perhaps matching TRBD1 (5 bases). Germline CDR1 MDHEN, CDR2 SYDVKM. This CDR3 spans 12 amino acids. Trimming removed 9 bases from V and 0 bases from J, with 8 bases in between. Combining the CDR3 with reference TRBV28 and TRBJ2-5 gives the whole variable domain DVKVTQSSRYLVKRTGEKVFLECVQDMDHENMFWYRQDPGLGLRLIYFSYDVKMKEKGDIPEGYSVSREKKERFSLILESASTNQTSMYLCASTTDQETQYFGPGTRLLVL.

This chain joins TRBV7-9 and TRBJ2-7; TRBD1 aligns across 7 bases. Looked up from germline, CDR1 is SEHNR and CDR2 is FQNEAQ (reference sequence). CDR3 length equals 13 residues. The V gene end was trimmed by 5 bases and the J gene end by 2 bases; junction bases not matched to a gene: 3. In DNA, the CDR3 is TGTGCCAGCAGCCGACAGGGCCCCTACGAGCAGTACTTC. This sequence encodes CASSRQGPYEQYF.

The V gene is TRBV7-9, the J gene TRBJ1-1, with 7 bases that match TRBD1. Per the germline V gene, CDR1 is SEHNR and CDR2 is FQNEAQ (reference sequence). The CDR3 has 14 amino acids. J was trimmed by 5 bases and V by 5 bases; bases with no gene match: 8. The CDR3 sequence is CASSLTRDSTEAFF. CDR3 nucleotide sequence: TGTGCCAGCAGCCTAACCCGGGACAGTACTGAAGCTTTCTTT.

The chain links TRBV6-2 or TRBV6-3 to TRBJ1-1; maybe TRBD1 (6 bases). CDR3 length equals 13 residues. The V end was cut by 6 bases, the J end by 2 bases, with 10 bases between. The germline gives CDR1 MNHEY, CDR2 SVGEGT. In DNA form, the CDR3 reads TGTGCCAGCAGCTGGACAGTTAACACTGAAGCTTTCTTT. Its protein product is CASSWTVNTEAFF.

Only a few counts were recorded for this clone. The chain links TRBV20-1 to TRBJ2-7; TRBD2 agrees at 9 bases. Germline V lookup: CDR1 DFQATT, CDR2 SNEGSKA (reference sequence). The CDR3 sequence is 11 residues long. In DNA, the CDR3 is TGCAGCGTGACTAGCGGCCACGAGCAGTACTTC. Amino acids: CSVTSGHEQYF.

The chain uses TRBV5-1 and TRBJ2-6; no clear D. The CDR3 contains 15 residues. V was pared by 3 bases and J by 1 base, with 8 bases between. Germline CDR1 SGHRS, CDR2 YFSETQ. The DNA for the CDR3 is TGCGCCAGCAGCTCACAAGTGTCTGGGGCCAACGTCCTGACTTTC. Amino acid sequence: CASSSQVSGANVLTF.

CDR3 sequence (DNA): TGTGCCAGCTCAGTACAGGGAGAGGACGAGCAGTACTTC. It encodes CASSVQGEDEQYF. The chain joins TRBV18 to TRBJ2-7; D perhaps matches TRBD1 (6 bases). The CDR3 runs 13 residues. Germline-derived CDR1 and CDR2 are KGHSH and LQKENI. V lost 5 bases, J lost 5 bases, and 13 bases lay in between.

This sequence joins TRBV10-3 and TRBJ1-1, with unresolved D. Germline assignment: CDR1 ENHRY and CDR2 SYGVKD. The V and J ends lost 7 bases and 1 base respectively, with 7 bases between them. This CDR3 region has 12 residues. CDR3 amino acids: CAIKRGNTEAFF. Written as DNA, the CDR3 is TGTGCCATCAAGCGGGGGAACACTGAAGCTTTCTTT.

The CDR3 protein is CASSLARLAGGPDYNEQFF. The CDR3 coding sequence is TGTGCCAGCAGCTTAGCCCGGCTAGCGGGGGGTCCCGACTACAATGAGCAGTTCTTC. The chain uses TRBV7-2 and TRBJ2-1, with 11 positions matching TRBD2. Trimming took 0 bases from V and 3 from J; bases not matched to a gene: 10. Germline V gene sequence: CDR1 SGHTA, CDR2 FQGNSA. This CDR3 is built from 19 residues.

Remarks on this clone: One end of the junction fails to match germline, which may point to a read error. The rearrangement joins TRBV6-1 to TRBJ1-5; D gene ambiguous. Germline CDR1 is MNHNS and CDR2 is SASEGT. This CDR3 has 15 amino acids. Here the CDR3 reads CASREGSSANQPQHF. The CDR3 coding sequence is TGTGCCAGCAGGGAAGGGAGTTCAGCAAATCAGCCCCAGCATTTT.

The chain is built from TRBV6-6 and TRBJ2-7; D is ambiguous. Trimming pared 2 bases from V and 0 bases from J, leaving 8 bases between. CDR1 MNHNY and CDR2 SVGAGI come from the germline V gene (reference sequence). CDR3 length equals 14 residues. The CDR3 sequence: CASSYARISYEQYF. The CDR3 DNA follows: TGTGCCAGCAGTTACGCCAGGATCTCCTACGAGCAGTACTTC.

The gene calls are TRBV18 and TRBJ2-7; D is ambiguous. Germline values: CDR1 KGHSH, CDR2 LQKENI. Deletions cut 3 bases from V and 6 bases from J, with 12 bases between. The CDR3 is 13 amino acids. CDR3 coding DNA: TGTGCCAGCTCACCCTCAAGCCTGGTCGAGCAGTACTTC. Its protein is CASSPSSLVEQYF.

This chain's CDR3 is CASSPRGDEQFF. CDR3 in DNA: TGTGCCAGTAGTCCCAGGGGGGATGAGCAGTTCTTC. V and J are TRBV19 and TRBJ2-1; tentatively, D is TRBD1 (7 bases). From germline, CDR1 is LNHDA and CDR2 SQIVND (reference sequence). V lost 5 bases, J lost 8 bases, and 10 bases lay in between. This CDR3 is 12 amino acids long. Filled out from reference TRBV19 and TRBJ2-1, the complete variable domain reads DGGITQSPKYLFRKEGQNVTLSCEQNLNHDAMYWYRQDPGQGLRLIYYSQIVNDFQKGDIAEGYSVSREKKESFPLTVTSAQKNPTAFYLCASSPRGDEQFFGPGTRLTVL.

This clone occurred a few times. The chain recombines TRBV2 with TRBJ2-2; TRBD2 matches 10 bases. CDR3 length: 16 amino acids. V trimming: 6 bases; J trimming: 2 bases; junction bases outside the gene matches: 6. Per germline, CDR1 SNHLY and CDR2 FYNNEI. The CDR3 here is CASSGAGGVNTGELFF. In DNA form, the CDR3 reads TGTGCCAGCAGCGGAGCGGGGGGGGTAAACACCGGGGAGCTGTTTTTT.

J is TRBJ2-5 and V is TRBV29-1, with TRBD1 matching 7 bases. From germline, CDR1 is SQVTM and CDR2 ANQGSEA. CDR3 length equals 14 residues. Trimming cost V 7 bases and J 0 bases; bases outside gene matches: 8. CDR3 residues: CSAAKDRYQETQYF. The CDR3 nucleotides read TGCAGCGCAGCGAAGGACAGGTACCAAGAGACCCAGTACTTC.

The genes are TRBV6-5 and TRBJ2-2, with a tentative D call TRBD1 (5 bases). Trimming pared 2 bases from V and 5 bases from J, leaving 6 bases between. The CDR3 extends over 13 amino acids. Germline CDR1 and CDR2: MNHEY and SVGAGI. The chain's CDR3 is CASSYRGTGELFF. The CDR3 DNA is TGTGCCAGCAGTTACAGGGGTACCGGGGAGCTGTTTTTT.

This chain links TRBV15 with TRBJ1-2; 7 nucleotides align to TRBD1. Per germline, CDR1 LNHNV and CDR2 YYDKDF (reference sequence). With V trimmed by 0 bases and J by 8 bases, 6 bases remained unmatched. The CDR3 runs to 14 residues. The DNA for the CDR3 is TGTGCCACCAGCAGAGATACAGGGGCTTACGGCTACACCTTC. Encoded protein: CATSRDTGAYGYTF.

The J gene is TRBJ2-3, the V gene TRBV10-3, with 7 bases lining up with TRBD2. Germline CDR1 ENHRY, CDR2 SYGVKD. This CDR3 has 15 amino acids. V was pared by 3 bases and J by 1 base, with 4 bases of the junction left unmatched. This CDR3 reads CAISDGGGGTDTQYF. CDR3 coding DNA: TGTGCCATCAGTGATGGCGGGGGTGGCACAGATACGCAGTATTTT.

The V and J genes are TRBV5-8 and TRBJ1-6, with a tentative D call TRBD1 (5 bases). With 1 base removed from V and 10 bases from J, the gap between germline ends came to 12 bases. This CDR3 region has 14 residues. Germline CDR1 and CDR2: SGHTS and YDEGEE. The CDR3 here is CASSLNRILSPLHF. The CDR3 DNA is TGTGCCAGCAGCTTGAACAGGATCCTCTCACCCCTCCACTTT.

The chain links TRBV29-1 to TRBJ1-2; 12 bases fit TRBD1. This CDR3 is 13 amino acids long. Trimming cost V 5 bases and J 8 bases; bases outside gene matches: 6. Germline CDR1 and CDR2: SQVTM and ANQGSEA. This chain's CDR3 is CSVPGQGAEGYTF. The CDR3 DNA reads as TGCAGCGTTCCGGGACAGGGGGCTGAAGGCTACACCTTC.

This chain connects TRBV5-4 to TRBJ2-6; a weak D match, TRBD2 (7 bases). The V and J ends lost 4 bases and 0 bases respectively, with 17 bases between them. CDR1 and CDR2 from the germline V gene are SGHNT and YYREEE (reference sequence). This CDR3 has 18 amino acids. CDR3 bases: TGTGCCAGCAGCAGGGGGGGCAGTGGGGTCTCTGGGGCCAACGTCCTGACTTTC. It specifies CASSRGGSGVSGANVLTF.

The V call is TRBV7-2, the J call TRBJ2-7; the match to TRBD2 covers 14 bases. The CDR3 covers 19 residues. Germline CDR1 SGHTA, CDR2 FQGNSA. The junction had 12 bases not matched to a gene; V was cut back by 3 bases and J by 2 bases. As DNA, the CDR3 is TGTGCCAGCAGCTTCCATTGGACTAGCGGGGGGCCGTATACCTACGAGCAGTACTTC. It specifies CASSFHWTSGGPYTYEQYF. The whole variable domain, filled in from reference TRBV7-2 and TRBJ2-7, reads GAGVSQSPSNKVTEKGKDVELRCDPISGHTALYWYRQSLGQGLEFLIYFQGNSAPDKSGLPSDRFSAERTGGSVSTLTIQRTQQEDSAVYLCASSFHWTSGGPYTYEQYFGPGTRLTVT.

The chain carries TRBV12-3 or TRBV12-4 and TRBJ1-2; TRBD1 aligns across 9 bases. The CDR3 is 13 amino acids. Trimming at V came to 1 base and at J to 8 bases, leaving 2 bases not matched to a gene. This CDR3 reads CASSLGTGDGYTF. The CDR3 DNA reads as TGTGCCAGCAGTTTAGGGACAGGGGACGGCTACACCTTC.

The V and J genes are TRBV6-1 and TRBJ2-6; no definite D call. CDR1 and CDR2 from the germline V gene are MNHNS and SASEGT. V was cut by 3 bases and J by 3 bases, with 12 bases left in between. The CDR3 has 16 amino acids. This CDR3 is CASSDVGFFGANVLTF. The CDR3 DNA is TGTGCCAGCAGTGACGTCGGGTTCTTTGGGGCCAACGTCCTGACTTTC.

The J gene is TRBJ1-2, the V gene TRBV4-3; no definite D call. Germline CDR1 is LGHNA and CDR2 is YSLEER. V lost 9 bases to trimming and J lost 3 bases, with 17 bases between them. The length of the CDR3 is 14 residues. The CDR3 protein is CARKVVRVDYGYTF. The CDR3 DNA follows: TGCGCCAGAAAAGTAGTCCGCGTGGACTATGGCTACACCTTC.

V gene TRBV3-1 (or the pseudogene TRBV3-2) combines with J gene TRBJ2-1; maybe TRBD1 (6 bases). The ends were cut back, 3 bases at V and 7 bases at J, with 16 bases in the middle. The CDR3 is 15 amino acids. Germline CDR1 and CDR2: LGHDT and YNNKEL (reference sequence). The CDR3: CASSHRGYSTNEQFF. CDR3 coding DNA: TGTGCCAGCAGCCACAGGGGTTATAGTACAAATGAGCAGTTCTTC.

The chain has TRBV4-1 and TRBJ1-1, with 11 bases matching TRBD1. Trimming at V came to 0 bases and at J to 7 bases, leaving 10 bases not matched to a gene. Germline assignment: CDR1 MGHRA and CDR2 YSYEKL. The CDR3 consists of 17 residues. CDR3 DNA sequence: TGCGCCAGCAGCCAAGACTACGGACAGGGGGCTATAGGTGAAGCTTTCTTT. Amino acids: CASSQDYGQGAIGEAFF.

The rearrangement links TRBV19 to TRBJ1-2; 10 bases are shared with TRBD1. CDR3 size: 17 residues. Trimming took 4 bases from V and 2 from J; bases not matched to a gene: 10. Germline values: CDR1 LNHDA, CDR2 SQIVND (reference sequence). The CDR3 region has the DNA TGTGCCAGTAGTACACTCCGGGACAGGGGACGAAACTATGGCTACACCTTC. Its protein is CASSTLRDRGRNYGYTF.

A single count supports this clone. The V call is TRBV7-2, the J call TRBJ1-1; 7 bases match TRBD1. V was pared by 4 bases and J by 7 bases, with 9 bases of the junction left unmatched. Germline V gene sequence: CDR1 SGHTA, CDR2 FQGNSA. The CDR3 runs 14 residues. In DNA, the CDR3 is TGTGCCAGCAGCTCCAACAGGGGTACCCTTGAAGCTTTCTTT. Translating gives CASSSNRGTLEAFF.

CDR3 bases: TGCGCCAGCAGCTTGCAGGACAGCCTCAATGAGCAGTTCTTC. It yields the protein CASSLQDSLNEQFF. The genes are TRBV5-1 and TRBJ2-1; perhaps TRBD1 as D (6 bases). The V end was cut by 1 base, the J end by 6 bases, with 11 bases between. The CDR3 has 14 amino acids. Germline-derived CDR1 and CDR2 are SGHRS and YFSETQ.

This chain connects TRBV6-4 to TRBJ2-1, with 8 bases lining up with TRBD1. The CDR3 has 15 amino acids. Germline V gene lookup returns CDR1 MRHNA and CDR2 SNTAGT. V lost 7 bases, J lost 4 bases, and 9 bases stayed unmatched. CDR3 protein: CASTYLGQGYNEQFF. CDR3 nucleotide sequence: TGTGCCAGCACCTATTTAGGACAGGGTTACAATGAGCAGTTCTTC.

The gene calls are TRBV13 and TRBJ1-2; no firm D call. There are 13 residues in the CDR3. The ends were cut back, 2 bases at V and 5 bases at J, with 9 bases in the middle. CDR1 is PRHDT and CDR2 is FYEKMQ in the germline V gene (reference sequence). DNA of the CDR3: TGTGCCAGCAGCTTACGCGGAGCGTATGGCTACACCTTC. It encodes CASSLRGAYGYTF.